The 16 T cell receptor beta chains below come from one sample, sequenced in a study of shared clonotypes between healthy human individuals. The data were produced by immunoSEQ multiplex PCR, yet TCRdb's version contains in-frame clones alone and is incomplete. Of over 750,000 clones in the sample, approximately 97% were seen once. Terminally differentiated effector memory CD45RA+ cells were excluded from the naive CD8 cells, which were CD45RO-negative and positively selected for CCR7. Sequenced: naive CD8+ T cells sorted from blood. These receptors were collected from a man aged 25-40 years in good health.

The rearrangement links TRBV7-9 to TRBJ2-7; TRBD2 matches 7 bases. CDR3 length: 14 amino acids. CDR1 is SEHNR, CDR2 FQNEAQ, per germline (reference sequence). The junction had 8 bases not matched to a gene; V was cut back by 5 bases and J by 4 bases. CDR3 sequence reads: CASSVASGGYEQYF. The DNA of the CDR3 is TGTGCCAGCAGCGTTGCTAGCGGCGGTTACGAGCAGTACTTC.

V usage is TRBV7-9 and J usage is TRBJ1-4; D not resolved. V was shortened by 0 bases and J by 0 bases, with 5 bases between the two germline ends. The CDR3 is made up of 15 amino acids. The germline gives CDR1 SEHNR, CDR2 FQNEAQ (reference sequence). CDR3 coding DNA: TGTGCCAGCAGCTTAGCCACAGCAACTAATGAAAAACTGTTTTTT. As protein: CASSLATATNEKLFF.

CDR3 region: CASSLGTVGHGYTF. For the CDR3, the DNA is TGTGCCAGCAGCTTAGGTACAGTAGGGCATGGCTACACCTTC. The chain carries TRBV7-9 and TRBJ1-2; D not certain. Germline V gene lookup returns CDR1 SEHNR and CDR2 FQNEAQ (reference sequence). Trimming took 1 base from V and 6 from J, leaving 12 bases between them. This CDR3 is 14 amino acids long.

V and J are TRBV28 and TRBJ2-1; either TRBD1 or TRBD2 may supply D (5 bases each). The V gene's germline CDR1 is MDHEN and CDR2 SYDVKM. The germline V and J ends were trimmed by 3 bases and 1 base, with 10 bases remaining between them. The CDR3 consists of 15 residues. CDR3 coding DNA: TGTGCCAGCAGTTTCTGGGGGAGTTCCTACAATGAGCAGTTCTTC. It encodes CASSFWGSSYNEQFF.

The rearrangement joins TRBV18 to TRBJ2-1; D uncertain. Per the germline V gene, CDR1 is KGHSH and CDR2 is LQKENI. This CDR3 is 13 amino acids long. The V and J ends lost 1 base and 10 bases respectively, with 11 bases between them. CDR3 amino acids: CASSPQEKLEQFF. The DNA for the CDR3 is TGTGCCAGCTCACCACAGGAGAAACTAGAGCAGTTCTTC.

The chain carries TRBV14 and TRBJ2-3; 11 bases line up with TRBD2. The V gene end was trimmed by 0 bases and the J gene end by 4 bases; junction bases not matched to a gene: 6. Germline-derived CDR1 and CDR2 are SGHDN and FVKESK. The CDR3 is 17 amino acids. Written as DNA, the CDR3 is TGTGCCAGCAGCCAAGAGACTAGCGGGACGGTTGCAGATACGCAGTATTTT. It translates to CASSQETSGTVADTQYF.

The V and J genes are TRBV27 and TRBJ1-2; maybe TRBD1 (6 bases). Trimming took off 4 bases at V and 6 bases at J, with 9 bases between the two ends. The length of the CDR3 is 12 residues. Germline CDR1 and CDR2: MNHEY and SMNVEV (reference sequence). The CDR3 region has the DNA TGTGCCAGCAGTTCCAGGGGAAATGGCTACACCTTC. The encoded protein is CASSSRGNGYTF.

The genes are TRBV5-5 and TRBJ2-1, with 9 bases lining up with TRBD2. The V gene end was trimmed by 5 bases and the J gene end by 8 bases; junction bases not matched to a gene: 14. Germline V CDR1 and CDR2: SGHKS, YYEKEE (reference sequence). The CDR3 loop spans 16 amino acids. CDR3 residues: CASSEYISGRGDEQFF. CDR3 nucleotide sequence: TGTGCCAGCAGTGAATATATTAGCGGGAGAGGCGATGAGCAGTTCTTC.

The rearrangement links TRBV4-1 to TRBJ2-7; the D call may be TRBD1 or TRBD2 (6 bases each). In germline, CDR1 is MGHRA, CDR2 YSYEKL. CDR3 length: 14 residues. V was clipped by 0 bases and J by 7 bases, with 13 bases between them. The CDR3 sequence: CASSQDRGAQEQYF. For the CDR3, the DNA is TGCGCCAGCAGCCAAGATAGGGGGGCGCAAGAGCAGTACTTC.

The chain joins TRBV7-2 to TRBJ1-5; D may be TRBD1 (5 bases). The CDR3 consists of 17 residues. The V gene's germline CDR1 is SGHTA and CDR2 FQGNSA. V was shortened by 5 bases and J by 2 bases, with 19 bases between the two germline ends. Here the CDR3 DNA reads TGTGCCAGCAGCCCCATCTATCAGGGTTATCGCAATCAGCCCCAGCATTTT. Its protein is CASSPIYQGYRNQPQHF.

The J gene is TRBJ1-1, the V gene TRBV4-1; TRBD1 is a possible D gene (6 bases). Germline assignment: CDR1 MGHRA and CDR2 YSYEKL. CDR3 length: 20 amino acids. Between the trimmed V and J ends, which lost 0 bases and 3 bases, there was a span of 26 bases. CDR3 amino acids: CASSQDLIRGGPGRDTEAFF. For the CDR3, the DNA is TGCGCCAGCAGCCAAGATCTGATTCGGGGGGGCCCCGGGCGTGACACTGAAGCTTTCTTT.

This chain joins TRBV9 and TRBJ2-3, with unresolved D. Trimming took 4 bases from V and 0 from J, leaving 6 bases between them. Germline loops: CDR1 SGDLS, CDR2 YYNGEE. The CDR3 contains 13 residues. The CDR3 loop reads CASSSKSTDTQYF. DNA for the CDR3: TGTGCCAGCAGCTCAAAGAGCACAGATACGCAGTATTTT.

This chain connects TRBV28 to TRBJ2-3; D is unresolved. With 5 bases removed from V and 1 base from J, the gap between germline ends came to 10 bases. Per the germline V gene, CDR1 is MDHEN and CDR2 is SYDVKM. The CDR3 is 14 amino acids. CDR3 DNA sequence: TGTGCCAGCAGTCGGCGCCAGCGCACAGATACGCAGTATTTT. Its translation: CASSRRQRTDTQYF.

Worth noting for this clone: Other DNA sequences in this specimen translate into the identical CDR3. The rearrangement uses TRBV29-1 and TRBJ2-1, with D unclear. Trimming cost V 4 bases and J 4 bases, with 5 bases left between them. This CDR3 contains 11 residues. From germline, CDR1 is SQVTM and CDR2 ANQGSEA. CDR3 loop: CSVVRYNEQFF. DNA of the CDR3: TGCAGCGTTGTTCGGTACAATGAGCAGTTCTTC.

The V call is TRBV10-2, the J call TRBJ2-1; the D gene is possibly TRBD1 (6 bases). The germline V gene has CDR1 WSHSY and CDR2 SAAADI. Trimming left V 6 bases short and J 1 base short, with 22 bases between. The CDR3 runs to 18 residues. The CDR3 sequence: CASSGTPVMEPSYNEQFF. Here the CDR3 DNA reads TGCGCCAGCAGCGGGACACCCGTCATGGAGCCTTCCTACAATGAGCAGTTCTTC.

This chain links TRBV10-2 with TRBJ2-1, with D unresolved. Trimming stripped 3 bases from V and 0 bases from J, with 9 bases between. This CDR3 comprises 15 residues. The germline gives CDR1 WSHSY, CDR2 SAAADI. The CDR3 coding sequence is TGCGCCAGCAGTGATTGGGCCAGCTCCTACAATGAGCAGTTCTTC. It specifies CASSDWASSYNEQFF.